This T cell receptor (beta chain) was found in a study of cytomegalovirus exposure and HLA in healthy donors. Overall study: Early release data held roughly 90 million unique TCRs from HLA-typed donors.

V lost 0 bases and J lost 0, with 14 bases in between. The germline gives CDR1 LGHNA, CDR2 YSLEER. This CDR3 comprises 17 residues. This clone has a handful of counts. The antigen remains unidentified. 60 Vbeta and 13 Jbeta primers were used in PCR. Using immunoSEQ multiplex PCR, the repertoire was profiled, and TCRdb retains in-frame clones only, with some absent. The sample includes 150,000 to 250,000 clones, 60% to 85% of them seen just once. Broader study findings: In vitro checks showed that a few CMV-associated chains really do target CMV antigens. Later on, a genetic analysis was performed. It linked a missense variant in DCLRE1C with V- and J-gene trimming of TCR beta.

The source is a girl between 5 and 17 years old in good health and CMV-seropositive. The chain recombines TRBV4-3 with TRBJ1-2; weak D call: TRBD1 (5 bases). The sequenced material came from PBMCs. The CDR3 sequence: CASSQERVRGSNYGYTF. CDR3 nucleotide sequence: TGCGCCAGCAGCCAAGAAAGAGTAAGGGGTTCTAACTATGGCTACACCTTC.